A single sample gave rise to the 15 T cell receptor beta chains below, sequenced in a study of regulatory T cells in long-lasting Graves disease. In building TCR beta libraries, iRepertoire HTBI primers were used together with Arm-PCR of CDR3 regions. TCRdb independently ran MiXCR on the multiplex PCR reads; one entry per CDR3 protein. The sample has 450,000 to 700,000 distinct CDR3 sequences, 13% seen once. Time point defined: newly diagnosed GD, antithyroid drugs for less than 3 months. RNA extracted from PBMCs served as the sequencing template. These data are also associated with another study on T cells in Graves' hyperthyroidism and ophthalmopathy.

The specimen was peripheral blood mononuclear cells (PBMCs), collected at new diagnosis, from a patient treated with antithyroid drugs. The receptors originated from a man aged 25 to 45 with Graves disease.

The chain joins TRBV28 to TRBJ2-1, with TRBD2 matching 13 bases. Germline lookup yields CDR1 MDHEN and CDR2 SYDVKM. The CDR3 length is 16 residues. Trimming at V came to 6 bases and at J to 2 bases, leaving 4 bases not matched to a gene. In DNA, the CDR3 is TGTGCCAGCAGGACCGGACTAGCGGGAGCCTACAATGAGCAGTTCTTC. Amino acid sequence: CASRTGLAGAYNEQFF. Full variable domain (missing parts from reference TRBV28 and TRBJ2-1): DVKVTQSSRYLVKRTGEKVFLECVQDMDHENMFWYRQDPGLGLRLIYFSYDVKMKEKGDIPEGYSVSREKKERFSLILESASTNQTSMYLCASRTGLAGAYNEQFFGPGTRLTVL.

The chain uses TRBV7-9 and TRBJ2-7, with 10 bases identical to TRBD1. This CDR3 has 14 amino acids. V lost 6 bases, J lost 5 bases, and 7 bases stayed unmatched. Looked up from germline, CDR1 is SEHNR and CDR2 is FQNEAQ (reference sequence). CDR3 bases: TGTGCCAGCAGGTTGGACAGGGGGAGACACGAGCAGTACTTC. Amino acid sequence: CASRLDRGRHEQYF. The whole variable domain, remainder taken from reference TRBV7-9 and TRBJ2-7, is DTGVSQNPRHKITKRGQNVTFRCDPISEHNRLYWYRQTLGQGPEFLTYFQNEAQLEKSRLLSDRFSAERPKGSFSTLEIQRTEQGDSAMYLCASRLDRGRHEQYFGPGTRLTVT.

This clonotype appeared many times. V and J are TRBV7-8 and TRBJ1-5, with 10 bases that match TRBD1. V shed 5 bases and J 5 bases; nucleotides not matched to a gene: 15. Germline CDR1 reads SGHVS; CDR2 reads FQNEAQ. This CDR3 contains 18 residues. DNA of the CDR3: TGTGCCAGCAGCCCTTATACCCAAACCGGGACAGGGGATCAGCCCCAGCATTTT. It codes for CASSPYTQTGTGDQPQHF. The variable domain in full, completed from reference TRBV7-8 and TRBJ1-5, reads GAGVSQSPRYKVAKRGQDVALRCDPISGHVSLFWYQQALGQGPEFLTYFQNEAQLDKSGLPSDRFFAERPEGSVSTLKIQRTQQEDSAVYLCASSPYTQTGTGDQPQHFGDGTRLSIL.

This clonotype occurred many times. The rearrangement joins TRBV7-9 to TRBJ2-1; 7 bases match TRBD1. CDR1 SEHNR and CDR2 FQNEAQ come from the germline V gene (reference sequence). The CDR3 runs 13 residues. V trimming: 4 bases; J trimming: 8 bases; junction bases outside the gene matches: 5. The CDR3 protein is CASSSRQGDEQFF. CDR3 sequence (DNA): TGTGCCAGCAGCTCTCGACAGGGCGATGAGCAGTTCTTC.

Comments on this clonotype: At one boundary the junction diverges from the germline segment, which might be a read error. This rearrangement joins TRBV5-4 to TRBJ2-2; 8 bases match TRBD2. The CDR3 is 14 residues long. Germline CDR1 and CDR2: SGHNT and YYREEE (reference sequence). CDR3 protein: CVSSGGLSPGELFF. The CDR3 DNA sequence: TGTGTCAGCAGCGGGGGACTTAGTCCCGGGGAGCTGTTTTTT.

This clonotype appeared many times. This sequence joins TRBV11-2 and TRBJ1-1, with TRBD1 matching over 9 bases. Germline V gene lookup returns CDR1 SGHAT and CDR2 FQNNGV. V dropped 1 base and J dropped 5; count of bases not matched to a gene: 8. The CDR3 covers 16 residues. CDR3 DNA sequence: TGTGCCAGCAGCTTAGTACAGGGGGCGATGGAAACTGAAGCTTTCTTT. It translates to CASSLVQGAMETEAFF.

This clonotype occurred many times. The chain recombines TRBV9 with TRBJ2-1; TRBD2 is a possible D gene (5 bases). Trimming pared 4 bases from V and 10 bases from J, leaving 9 bases between. CDR3 length equals 11 residues. The V gene's germline CDR1 is SGDLS and CDR2 YYNGEE. This CDR3 reads CASSFSGEQFF. CDR3 DNA: TGTGCCAGCAGCTTCAGCGGAGAGCAGTTCTTC.

The rearrangement uses TRBV12-5 and TRBJ2-7, with 7 positions matching TRBD2. The CDR3 contains 14 residues. Germline CDR1 and CDR2: LGHNT and FRNRAP. V lost 4 bases to trimming and J lost 7 bases; unmatched junction nucleotides: 10. The CDR3 is CASGSLAATGEQYF. As DNA, the CDR3 is TGTGCTAGTGGTTCGCTAGCGGCTACAGGAGAGCAGTACTTC.

This clonotype was picked up many times. The V and J genes are TRBV12-3 or TRBV12-4 and TRBJ1-3; D ambiguous. V gave up 1 base and J gave up 0 bases, with 13 bases separating them. The CDR3 is made up of 17 amino acids. The CDR3 sequence is CASSLGYGGFSGNTIYF. CDR3 sequence (DNA): TGTGCCAGCAGTTTAGGTTACGGCGGGTTCTCTGGAAACACCATATATTTT.

This clonotype occurred many times. The chain carries TRBV2 and TRBJ2-3; D call uncertain. The V gene lost 6 bases and the J gene lost 6 bases, with 7 bases spanning the gap. Germline CDR1 reads SNHLY; CDR2 reads FYNNEI. The CDR3 is 11 amino acids. This CDR3 is CASRLDDTQYF. In DNA form, the CDR3 reads TGTGCCAGCAGGCTCGACGATACGCAGTATTTT.

This clonotype was seen repeatedly, ten times or more. This sequence joins TRBV2 and TRBJ1-2; a possible D gene is TRBD1 (5 bases). This CDR3 is 13 amino acids long. Germline loops: CDR1 SNHLY, CDR2 FYNNEI. The V end was cut by 3 bases, the J end by 4 bases, with 9 bases between. In DNA, the CDR3 is TGTGCCAGCAGTGATCGACAGTTCTATGGCTACACCTTC. Translation gives CASSDRQFYGYTF.

This rearrangement joins TRBV4-1 to TRBJ2-4; 14 bases map to TRBD2. J lost 0 bases, V lost 6 bases, and 10 bases had no gene match. Germline V gene data show CDR1 as MGHRA and CDR2 as YSYEKL. This CDR3 comprises 19 residues. The CDR3 region has the DNA TGCGCCAGCAGTCGGGGACTAGCGGGAGAGGGGGTAGCCAAAAACATTCAGTACTTC. Encoded protein: CASSRGLAGEGVAKNIQYF.

Notes on this clonotype: A much more abundant neighbour one base away suggests this may be a read error. For the CDR3, the DNA is TGCAGTGCCTTCCCGGGACAGGGTGGCTACGGGCAGTACTTC. Its protein is CSAFPGQGGYGQYF. V is TRBV20-1 and J is TRBJ2-7; TRBD1 aligns across 9 bases. Germline V gives CDR1 DFQATT, CDR2 SNEGSKA (reference sequence). The CDR3 has 14 residues.

This clonotype has only a few counts. V gene TRBV15 combines with J gene TRBJ2-2, with a weak D call TRBD2 (6 bases). CDR3 length: 16 residues. Trimming shortened V by 0 bases and J by 3 bases, and 11 bases separated the two germline ends. Germline assignment: CDR1 LNHNV and CDR2 YYDKDF (reference sequence). CDR3: CATSRDLSGYTGELFF. DNA for the CDR3: TGTGCCACCAGCAGAGACCTTAGCGGATACACCGGGGAGCTGTTTTTT.

This clonotype was seen at least ten times. The chain recombines TRBV5-1 with TRBJ1-5; 8 bases are a match to TRBD1. V lost 0 bases and J lost 8; bases outside the gene matches: 7. The germline gives CDR1 SGHRS, CDR2 YFSETQ. This CDR3 is built from 15 residues. The CDR3 region is CASSLDGQGGKPQHF. The DNA of the CDR3 is TGCGCCAGCAGCTTGGACGGACAGGGCGGGAAGCCCCAGCATTTT.